This T cell receptor beta chain was identified in a study of shared clonotypes between healthy human individuals. Germline CDR1 reads WSHSY; CDR2 reads SAAADI. V was clipped by 3 bases and J by 7 bases; unmatched bases: 8. The CDR3 is 14 amino acids. For each subset, genomic DNA was distributed in equal portions over several immunoSEQ plates. Per the original methods: ImmunoSEQ only sent back junction sequences with no quality scores, so filtering was done differently. Some clones are missing from TCRdb's copy, which holds only in-frame ones; the method was immunoSEQ multiplex PCR. V, J and clone size reflect that table, while D and trimming were determined from the DNA. The profile shows about 2 million clones, about 95% of them singletons. The sample holds one count of this clone. Naive CD8 populations comprised CD45RO-negative cells positively selected for CCR7, excluding terminally differentiated effector memory CD45RA+ cells.

The source of this sequence is a young man in good health. The sequencing input was naive CD8+ T cells sorted from blood. The gene calls are TRBV10-2 and TRBJ2-5; 7 bases map to TRBD2. The chain's CDR3 is CASSDPTSDGTQYF. In DNA form, the CDR3 reads TGCGCCAGCAGTGACCCTACTAGCGACGGGACCCAGTACTTC.